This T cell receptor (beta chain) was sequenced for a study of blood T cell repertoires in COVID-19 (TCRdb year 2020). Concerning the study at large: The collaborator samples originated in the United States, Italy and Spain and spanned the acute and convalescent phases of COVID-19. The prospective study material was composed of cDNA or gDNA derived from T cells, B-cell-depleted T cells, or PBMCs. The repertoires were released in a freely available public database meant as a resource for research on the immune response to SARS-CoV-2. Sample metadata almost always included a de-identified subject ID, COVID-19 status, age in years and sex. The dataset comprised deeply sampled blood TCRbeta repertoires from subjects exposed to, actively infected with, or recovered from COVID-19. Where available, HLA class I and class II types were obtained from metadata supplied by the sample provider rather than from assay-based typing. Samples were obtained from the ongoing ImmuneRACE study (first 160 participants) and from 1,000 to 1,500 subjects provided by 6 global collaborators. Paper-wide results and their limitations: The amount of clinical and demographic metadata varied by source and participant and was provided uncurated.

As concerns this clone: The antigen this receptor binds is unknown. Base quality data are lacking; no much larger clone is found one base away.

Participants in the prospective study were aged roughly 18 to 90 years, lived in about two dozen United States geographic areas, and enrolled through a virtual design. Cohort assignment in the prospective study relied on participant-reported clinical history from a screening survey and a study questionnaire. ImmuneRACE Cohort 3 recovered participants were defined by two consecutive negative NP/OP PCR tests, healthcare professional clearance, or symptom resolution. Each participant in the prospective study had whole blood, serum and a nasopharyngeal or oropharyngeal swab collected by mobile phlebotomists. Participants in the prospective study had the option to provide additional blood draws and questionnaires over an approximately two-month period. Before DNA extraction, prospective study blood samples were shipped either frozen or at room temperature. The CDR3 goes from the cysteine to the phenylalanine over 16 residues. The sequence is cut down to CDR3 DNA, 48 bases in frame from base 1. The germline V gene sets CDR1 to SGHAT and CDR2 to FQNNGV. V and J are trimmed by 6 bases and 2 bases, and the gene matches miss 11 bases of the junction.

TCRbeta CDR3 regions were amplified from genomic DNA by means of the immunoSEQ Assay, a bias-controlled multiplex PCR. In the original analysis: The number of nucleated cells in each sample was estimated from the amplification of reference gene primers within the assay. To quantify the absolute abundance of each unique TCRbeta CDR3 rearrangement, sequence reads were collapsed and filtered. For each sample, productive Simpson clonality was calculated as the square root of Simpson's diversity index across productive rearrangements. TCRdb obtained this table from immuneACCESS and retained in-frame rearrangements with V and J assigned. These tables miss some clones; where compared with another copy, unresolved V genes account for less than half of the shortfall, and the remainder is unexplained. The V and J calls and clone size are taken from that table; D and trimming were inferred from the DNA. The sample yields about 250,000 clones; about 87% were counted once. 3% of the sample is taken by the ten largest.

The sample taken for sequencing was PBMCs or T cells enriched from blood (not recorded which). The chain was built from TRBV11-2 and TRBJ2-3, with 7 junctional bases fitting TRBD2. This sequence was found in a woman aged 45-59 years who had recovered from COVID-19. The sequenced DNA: TGTGCCAGCAGGAAGCCCGGGGGGAGGGCCACAGATACGCAGTATTTT. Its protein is CASRKPGGRATDTQYF.